The clone carrying this T cell receptor beta chain was seen more than once but under ten times. The data originate from a study of CD8+ T cells in alopecia areata. V lost 2 bases to trimming and J lost 3 bases, with 11 bases between them. Germline CDR1 is SGHNT and CDR2 is YYREEE (reference sequence). The CDR3 covers 14 residues. cDNA serving as the sequencing template came from extracted, reverse transcribed RNA. The method was immunoSEQ multiplex PCR; TCRdb's version includes in-frame clones alone and lacks a portion of them. The sample holds 35,000 to 45,000 clones, over 50% seen once. Five or six patients' sorted CD4+ cells yielded CD25+CD127- cells.

The sample comprised CD4+ Tregs sorted from blood. The V and J genes are TRBV5-4 and TRBJ2-5; D is possibly TRBD1 (5 bases). The sequence was obtained from a human donor with alopecia areata. The CDR3: CASSFRTSKETQYF. The CDR3 nucleotides are TGTGCCAGCAGCTTTAGGACAAGTAAAGAGACCCAGTACTTC.